One T cell receptor (beta chain) is described in this entry. Its antigen is undetermined. This record belongs to a study of T cell responses to AZD1222 COVID-19 vaccine. The CDR3 runs to 14 residues. Study-wide results and limits: There were vaccine-associated CD4 TCRs across spike, dominant at 160-218 and 743-854. It was only 6 or 7 AZD1222 recipients who were seropositive at baseline. Per reports, nearly half of all spike-specific TCRs target regions that are unmutated in variants.

TCRdb's copy holds only in-frame clones and misses some; the assay was immunoSEQ multiplex PCR. The sample includes 100,000 to 110,000 clones, about 88% of them seen just once. This chain uses TRBV12-1 with TRBJ2-7; the table's D gene call, TRBD2, was not cross checked with the DNA. TRBV12-1 is described as a pseudogene. The receptor comes from an adult in good health. The sequencing used peripheral blood, collected on day 0 of AZD1222 vaccination. Written as DNA, the CDR3 is TGTGCCAGCAGCCCTGGGACTAGCGGGAGAGAGCAGTACTTC. Translation gives CASSPGTSGREQYF.